The 5 T cell receptor beta chains below were found in one sample sequenced in a study of cytomegalovirus exposure and HLA in healthy donors. The PCR had 60 Vbeta and 13 Jbeta primers. Profiling relied on immunoSEQ multiplex PCR, and the TCRdb table lists in-frame clones only, not all of them. The sample has about 130,000 clones; 75% are singletons. Sequencing was carried out using PBMCs. The receptor source for this set is a man in his thirties or forties in good health and CMV-seronegative.

This clone was seen once. The V and J genes are TRBV5-4 and TRBJ1-2; 7 bases match TRBD1. The junction had 3 bases not matched to a gene; V was cut back by 4 bases and J by 6 bases. Germline V gives CDR1 SGHNT, CDR2 YYREEE (reference sequence). The CDR3 is 12 residues long. The CDR3 coding sequence is TGTGCCAGCAGCCTAGACAGGGATGGCTACACCTTC. Translating it yields CASSLDRDGYTF.

The rearrangement links TRBV9 to TRBJ2-1; 7 bases line up with TRBD2. Trimming took 0 bases from V and 12 from J; bases not matched to a gene: 6. Germline assignment: CDR1 SGDLS and CDR2 YYNGEE. This CDR3 contains 13 residues. The CDR3 here is CASSVGGGFRQFF. The CDR3 DNA reads TGTGCCAGCAGCGTAGGGGGGGGATTCAGGCAGTTCTTC.

This chain uses TRBV19 with TRBJ2-3, with D possibly TRBD2 on 5 matching bases. Germline CDR1 reads LNHDA; CDR2 reads SQIVND (reference sequence). The germline V and J ends were trimmed by 3 bases and 1 base, with 14 bases remaining between them. The CDR3 runs 16 residues. In DNA, the CDR3 is TGTGCCAGTAGTATTGAGAGGGCTCGGGGCACAGATACGCAGTATTTT. This translates into CASSIERARGTDTQYF.

CDR3 region: CASSPTGANQPQHF. The DNA for the CDR3 is TGTGCCAGCTCACCGACAGGGGCCAATCAGCCCCAGCATTTT. The genes are TRBV18 and TRBJ1-5; 8 positions match TRBD1. CDR1 is KGHSH and CDR2 is LQKENI in the germline V gene. The CDR3 contains 14 residues. Unmatched junction bases numbered 1, after V lost 3 bases and J lost 3 bases.

This clone came up a few times. The chain employs TRBV28 and TRBJ2-7; 8 nucleotides match TRBD2. V trimming: 3 bases; J trimming: 3 bases; junction bases outside the gene matches: 7. There are 15 residues in the CDR3. Looked up from germline, CDR1 is MDHEN and CDR2 is SYDVKM. The CDR3 nucleotides are TGTGCCAGCAGTTTGAGCGGGGGCGCCGACTACGAGCAGTACTTC. It translates to CASSLSGGADYEQYF. The entire variable domain, with the rest obtained from reference TRBV28 and TRBJ2-7, is as follows: DVKVTQSSRYLVKRTGEKVFLECVQDMDHENMFWYRQDPGLGLRLIYFSYDVKMKEKGDIPEGYSVSREKKERFSLILESASTNQTSMYLCASSLSGGADYEQYFGPGTRLTVT.